Described below is a single T cell receptor (beta chain) sequence and its context. This sample was included in a study of technical replicates of blood from four donors. The assay was immunoSEQ multiplex PCR, and TCRdb's table has in-frame clones only and misses some. The sample has roughly 76,000 clones; around 90% are singletons. The source of this sequence is a human donor in good health. Some clones in this sample may be carry-over from other donors' samples. The sequenced sample consisted of T cells isolated from PBMCs.

This CDR3 is CASSRVTQPQHF. DNA of the CDR3: TGTGCCAGTAGTCGAGTAACTCAGCCCCAGCATTTT. The V and J genes are TRBV19 and TRBJ1-5; D uncertain. The germline V gene has CDR1 LNHDA and CDR2 SQIVND (reference sequence). Trimming shortened V by 5 bases and J by 6 bases, and 8 bases separated the two germline ends. The CDR3 is made up of 12 amino acids. Supplemented by reference TRBV19 and TRBJ1-5, the full variable domain reads DGGITQSPKYLFRKEGQNVTLSCEQNLNHDAMYWYRQDPGQGLRLIYYSQIVNDFQKGDIAEGYSVSREKKESFPLTVTSAQKNPTAFYLCASSRVTQPQHFGDGTRLSIL.